Listed below are T cell receptor beta chains from one sample, sequenced in a study of patients and donors after allogeneic stem cell transplantation. A single record per CDR3 protein comes from TCRdb applying MiXCR to the RT-PCR reads. The table records about 8,300 distinct CDR3 sequences, about 9.9% of them present only once. Sequenced material: blood, either unsorted or a sorted T cell fraction (not recorded which). Every receptor here comes from a human donor who was either an allogeneic HSCT recipient or a stem cell or donor lymphocyte infusion donor (not recorded which). It is not recorded whose cells these are; they may come from a transplant donor. The CDR3 runs from the conserved cysteine through the conserved F or W. Fields, in order: D gene, J gene, V gene, clone size, CDR3 DNA, CDR3 protein. A D gene is named only where the DNA matches it firmly. Not all rows give a size; the values are once, few, many and, for expanded clones, a class.

d_gene: -; j_gene: TRBJ1-2; v_gene: TRBV12-3/TRBV12-4; abundance: many; CDR3nt: TGTGCCAGCAGCAAAGACCTAGAGAACTATGGCTACACCTTC; CDR3aa: CASSKDLENYGYTF
d_gene: -; j_gene: TRBJ1-2; v_gene: TRBV7-9; abundance: -; CDR3nt: TGTGCCAGCAGCATAGGCGGAGACGGCTACACCTTC; CDR3aa: CASSIGGDGYTF
d_gene: -; j_gene: TRBJ1-3; v_gene: TRBV5-1; abundance: few; CDR3nt: TGCGCCAGCAGCTTGGGGCCAGGGAGCCAGCTCTCTGGAAACACCATATATTTT; CDR3aa: CASSLGPGSQLSGNTIYF
d_gene: -; j_gene: TRBJ2-2; v_gene: TRBV5-1; abundance: few; CDR3nt: TGCGCCAGCAGCCCCATTCACGTCTCCGGGGAGCTGTTTTTT; CDR3aa: CASSPIHVSGELFF
d_gene: -; j_gene: TRBJ2-5; v_gene: TRBV6-6; abundance: -; CDR3nt: TGTGCCACCATAGGCCGGGGGCGAGAGGGGCCTCGAGAGACCCAGTACTTC; CDR3aa: CATIGRGREGPRETQYF
d_gene: -; j_gene: TRBJ1-1; v_gene: TRBV7-2; abundance: many; CDR3nt: TGTGCCAGCAGCTTAGTTGTTGGGACAATTTACACTGAAGCTTTCTTT; CDR3aa: CASSLVVGTIYTEAFF
d_gene: TRBD2; j_gene: TRBJ2-3; v_gene: TRBV7-2; abundance: few; CDR3nt: TGTGCCAGCAGCTTATGGACTAGCGGTACTACAGATACGCAGTATTTT; CDR3aa: CASSLWTSGTTDTQYF
d_gene: -; j_gene: TRBJ2-3; v_gene: TRBV12-3/TRBV12-4; abundance: many; CDR3nt: TGTGCCAGCAGTTTAGGGGGACGAGTCACAGATACGCAGTATTTT; CDR3aa: CASSLGGRVTDTQYF
d_gene: TRBD1; j_gene: TRBJ1-1; v_gene: TRBV3-1; abundance: few; CDR3nt: TGTGCCAGCAGCCACACAGGGGGCAACACTGAAGCTTTCTTT; CDR3aa: CASSHTGGNTEAFF
d_gene: TRBD1; j_gene: TRBJ1-2; v_gene: TRBV20-1; abundance: many; CDR3nt: TGCAGTGCCGACCCGGGACAGGGGGATCGTGGCTACACCTTC; CDR3aa: CSADPGQGDRGYTF
d_gene: -; j_gene: TRBJ2-3; v_gene: TRBV20-1; abundance: many; CDR3nt: TGCAGTGCTAGAGAGGACGGGGGCACAGATACGCAGTATTTT; CDR3aa: CSAREDGGTDTQYF
d_gene: TRBD1; j_gene: TRBJ2-7; v_gene: TRBV29-1; abundance: -; CDR3nt: TGCAGCGTTAATACCGGGACAGGGGTCTACGAGCAGTACTTC; CDR3aa: CSVNTGTGVYEQYF
d_gene: -; j_gene: TRBJ2-2; v_gene: TRBV12-3/TRBV12-4; abundance: few; CDR3nt: TGTGCCAGCAGTTGGGTAACCGGGGAGCTGTTTTTT; CDR3aa: CASSWVTGELFF
d_gene: TRBD1; j_gene: TRBJ2-5; v_gene: TRBV5-1; abundance: few; CDR3nt: TGCGCCAGCAGCTGGGACAGGGGGCCCCGTGGAGGAGAGACCCAGTACTTC; CDR3aa: CASSWDRGPRGGETQYF
d_gene: TRBD1; j_gene: TRBJ2-1; v_gene: TRBV20-1; abundance: many; CDR3nt: TGCAGTGGAGGGACAGGGGGCTACAATGAGCAGTTCTTC; CDR3aa: CSGGTGGYNEQFF
d_gene: TRBD2; j_gene: TRBJ2-2; v_gene: TRBV11-2; abundance: -; CDR3nt: TGTGCCAGCAGCTCGACTAGCGGCACCGGGGAGCTGTTTTTT; CDR3aa: CASSSTSGTGELFF
d_gene: -; j_gene: TRBJ1-5; v_gene: TRBV12-3/TRBV12-4; abundance: few; CDR3nt: TGTGCCAGCAGTTTACTGGGCTTTGGTAGCAATCAGCCCCAGCATTTT; CDR3aa: CASSLLGFGSNQPQHF
d_gene: TRBD1; j_gene: TRBJ1-6; v_gene: TRBV4-2; abundance: -; CDR3nt: TGTGCCAGCTCAAACCCACAAAACAGGGGGAATTCACCCCTCCACTTT; CDR3aa: CASSNPQNRGNSPLHF
d_gene: TRBD1; j_gene: TRBJ1-6; v_gene: TRBV27; abundance: many; CDR3nt: TGTGCCAGCAGTTTGTTTACAGGGGATAATTCACCCCTCCACTTT; CDR3aa: CASSLFTGDNSPLHF
d_gene: -; j_gene: TRBJ1-2; v_gene: TRBV11-2; abundance: -; CDR3nt: TGTGCCAGCAGCTTGGGGCAGACCTCTGGCTACACCTTC; CDR3aa: CASSLGQTSGYTF
d_gene: -; j_gene: TRBJ2-1; v_gene: TRBV27; abundance: -; CDR3nt: TGTGCCAGCAGTCCGAACAGGTGGACCTACAATGAGCAGTTCTTC; CDR3aa: CASSPNRWTYNEQFF
d_gene: -; j_gene: TRBJ2-2; v_gene: TRBV14; abundance: few; CDR3nt: TGTGCCAGCAGCCAAGGCGGCAGGGGCTCCGGGGAGCTGTTTTTT; CDR3aa: CASSQGGRGSGELFF
d_gene: -; j_gene: TRBJ1-3; v_gene: TRBV20-1; abundance: many; CDR3nt: TGCAGTGCTAGAGGTGATCCGATCTCTGGAAACACCATATATTTT; CDR3aa: CSARGDPISGNTIYF
d_gene: -; j_gene: TRBJ2-7; v_gene: TRBV20-1; abundance: -; CDR3nt: TGCAGTGCCACATCACCCCAGGGTACCGAGCAGTACTTC; CDR3aa: CSATSPQGTEQYF
d_gene: TRBD1; j_gene: TRBJ1-1; v_gene: TRBV7-9; abundance: -; CDR3nt: TGTGCCAGCAGCCCGACAGGGTACCCTGAAGCTTTCTTT; CDR3aa: CASSPTGYPEAFF
d_gene: -; j_gene: TRBJ1-2; v_gene: TRBV27; abundance: -; CDR3nt: TGTGCCAGCAGTTTCGAGGGATCCTATGGCTGCACCTTC; CDR3aa: CASSFEGSYGCTF
d_gene: -; j_gene: TRBJ2-7; v_gene: TRBV5-1; abundance: few; CDR3nt: TGCGCCAGCAGCTTGGCCCCGGGGGCCAGCTACTACGAGCAGTACTTC; CDR3aa: CASSLAPGASYYEQYF
d_gene: TRBD2; j_gene: TRBJ2-5; v_gene: TRBV7-2; abundance: few; CDR3nt: TGTGCCAGCAGCTTGCTCGGGGGGAAAGAGACCCAGTACTTC; CDR3aa: CASSLLGGKETQYF
d_gene: -; j_gene: TRBJ2-3; v_gene: TRBV7-9; abundance: few; CDR3nt: TGTGCCAGCAGCTTCGGGGGGCCGCTTGAATCAGATACGCAGTATTTT; CDR3aa: CASSFGGPLESDTQYF
d_gene: TRBD2; j_gene: TRBJ2-3; v_gene: TRBV29-1; abundance: -; CDR3nt: TGCAGCGTTGAAGATGGGGGACTAGCAACGCAGTATTTT; CDR3aa: CSVEDGGLATQYF
d_gene: -; j_gene: TRBJ2-5; v_gene: TRBV29-1; abundance: -; CDR3nt: TGCAGCGCTCGCAGGGCCCTTGGAGAGACCCAGTACTTC; CDR3aa: CSARRALGETQYF
d_gene: -; j_gene: TRBJ1-3; v_gene: TRBV30; abundance: few; CDR3nt: TGTGCCTGGAGTGTTAAGGGTGGTTCTGGAAACACCATATATTTT; CDR3aa: CAWSVKGGSGNTIYF
d_gene: -; j_gene: TRBJ2-5; v_gene: TRBV7-8; abundance: many; CDR3nt: TGTGCCAGCAGCCGAGTGGCGTCGGGGTGGATTCAAGAGACCCAGTACTTC; CDR3aa: CASSRVASGWIQETQYF
d_gene: -; j_gene: TRBJ1-4; v_gene: TRBV30; abundance: many; CDR3nt: TGTGCCTGGGAGCCGGGACGGTCTAATGAAAAACTGTTTTTT; CDR3aa: CAWEPGRSNEKLFF
d_gene: -; j_gene: TRBJ1-1; v_gene: TRBV3-1; abundance: medium-sized; CDR3nt: TGTGCCAGCAGGACTACAGGTACCACTGAAGCTTTCTTT; CDR3aa: CASRTTGTTEAFF
d_gene: TRBD2; j_gene: TRBJ2-1; v_gene: TRBV11-2; abundance: -; CDR3nt: TGTGCCAGCAGCACCCCCGGGGGAGGGTCGGGATCTTACAATGAGCAGTTCTTC; CDR3aa: CASSTPGGGSGSYNEQFF
d_gene: TRBD1; j_gene: TRBJ1-6; v_gene: TRBV20-1; abundance: -; CDR3nt: TGCAGTGCTAGAGGACTTGGGACAGGGAGTATCCGTAATTCACCCCTCCACTTT; CDR3aa: CSARGLGTGSIRNSPLHF
d_gene: -; j_gene: TRBJ1-2; v_gene: TRBV30; abundance: many; CDR3nt: TGTGCCTGGGGCTCGGGACGGATAAACTATGGCTACACCTTC; CDR3aa: CAWGSGRINYGYTF
d_gene: -; j_gene: TRBJ1-5; v_gene: TRBV5-5; abundance: many; CDR3nt: TGTGCCAGCACCCAGGAGTGGAGCAATCAGCCCCAGCATTTT; CDR3aa: CASTQEWSNQPQHF
d_gene: -; j_gene: TRBJ2-1; v_gene: TRBV20-1; abundance: few; CDR3nt: TGCAGTGCTACGGGGGAATCTTCCAATGAGCAGTTCTTC; CDR3aa: CSATGESSNEQFF
d_gene: -; j_gene: TRBJ1-1; v_gene: TRBV3-1; abundance: many; CDR3nt: TGTGCCAGCAGCCAAGAAGCGTGGACGGGAGGTGAAGCTTTCTTT; CDR3aa: CASSQEAWTGGEAFF
d_gene: -; j_gene: TRBJ2-3; v_gene: TRBV5-6; abundance: medium-sized; CDR3nt: TGTGCCAGCAGCTTGGGGGGGAGCACAGATACGCAGTATTTT; CDR3aa: CASSLGGSTDTQYF
d_gene: -; j_gene: TRBJ1-5; v_gene: TRBV7-9; abundance: many; CDR3nt: TGTGCCAGCAGCTTAGCCCTCGCTTATCCCCAGCATTTT; CDR3aa: CASSLALAYPQHF